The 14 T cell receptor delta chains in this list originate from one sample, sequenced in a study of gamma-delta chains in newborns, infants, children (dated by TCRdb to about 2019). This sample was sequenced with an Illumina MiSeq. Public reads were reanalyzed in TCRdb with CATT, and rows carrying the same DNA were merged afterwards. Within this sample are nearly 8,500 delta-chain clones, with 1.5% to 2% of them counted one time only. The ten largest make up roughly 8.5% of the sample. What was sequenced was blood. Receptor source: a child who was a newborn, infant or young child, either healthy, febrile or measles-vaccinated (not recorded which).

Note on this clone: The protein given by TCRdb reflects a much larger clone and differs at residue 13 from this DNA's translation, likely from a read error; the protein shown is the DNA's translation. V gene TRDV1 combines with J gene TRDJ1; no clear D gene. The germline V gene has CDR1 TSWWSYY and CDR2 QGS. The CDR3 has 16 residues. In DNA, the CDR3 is TGTGCTCTTGGGGAAATTTCGACGATAGCCACCGATAGACTCATCTTT. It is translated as CALGEISTIATDRLIF.

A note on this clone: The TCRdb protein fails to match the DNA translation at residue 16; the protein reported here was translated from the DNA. The CDR3 coding sequence is TGTGCCTGTGACAGAGGCTGGGGGATACGCGAGACCGATAAACTCACCTTT. As protein: CACDRGWGIRETDKLTF. The rearrangement uses TRDV2 and TRDJ1; TRDD3 agrees at 12 bases. Germline CDR1 is GEAIGNYY and CDR2 is EKD. This CDR3 region has 17 residues.

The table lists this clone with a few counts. The CDR3: CALGLRHLRARAGVQHTDKLIF. DNA of the CDR3: TGTGCTCTTGGGTTACGCCACCTTCGAGCGAGAGCTGGGGTCCAACACACCGATAAACTCATCTTT. The rearrangement links TRDV1 to TRDJ1; D is possibly TRDD3 (6 bases). Germline V gene sequence: CDR1 TSWWSYY, CDR2 QGS. The CDR3 totals 22 residues. V gave up 5 bases and J gave up 0 bases, with 34 bases separating them.

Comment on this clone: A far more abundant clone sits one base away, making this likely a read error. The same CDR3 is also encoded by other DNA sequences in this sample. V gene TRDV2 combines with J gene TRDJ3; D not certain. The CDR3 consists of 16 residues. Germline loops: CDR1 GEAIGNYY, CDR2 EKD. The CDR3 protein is CACDTPGSWDTRQMFF. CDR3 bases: TGTGCCTGCGACACCCCGGGGTCCTGGGACACCCGACAGATGTTTTTC.

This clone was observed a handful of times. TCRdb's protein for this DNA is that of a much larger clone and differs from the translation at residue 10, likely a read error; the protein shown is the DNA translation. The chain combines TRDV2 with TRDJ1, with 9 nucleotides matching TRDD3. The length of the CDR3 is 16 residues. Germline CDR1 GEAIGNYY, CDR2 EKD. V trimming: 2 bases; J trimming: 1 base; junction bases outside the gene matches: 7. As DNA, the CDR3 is TGTGCCTGTGACAAGGGGATACGCGGGTGCACCGATAAACTCATCTTT. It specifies CACDKGIRGCTDKLIF.

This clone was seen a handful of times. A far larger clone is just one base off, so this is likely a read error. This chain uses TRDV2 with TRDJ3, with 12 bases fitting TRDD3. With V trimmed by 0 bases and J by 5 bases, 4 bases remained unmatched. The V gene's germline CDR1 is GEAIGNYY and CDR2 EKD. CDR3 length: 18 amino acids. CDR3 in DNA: TGTGCCTGTGACACCGTACTGGGGGATACCCGGGACACCCGACAGATGTTTTTC. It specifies CACDTVLGDTRDTRQMFF.

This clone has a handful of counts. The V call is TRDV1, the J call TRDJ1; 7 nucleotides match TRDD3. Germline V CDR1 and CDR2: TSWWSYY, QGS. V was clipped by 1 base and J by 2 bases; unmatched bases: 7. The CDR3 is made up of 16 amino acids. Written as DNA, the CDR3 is TGTGCTCTTGGGGAACGGGTTCTGGGGGTTACCGATAAACTCATCTTT. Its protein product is CALGERVLGVTDKLIF.

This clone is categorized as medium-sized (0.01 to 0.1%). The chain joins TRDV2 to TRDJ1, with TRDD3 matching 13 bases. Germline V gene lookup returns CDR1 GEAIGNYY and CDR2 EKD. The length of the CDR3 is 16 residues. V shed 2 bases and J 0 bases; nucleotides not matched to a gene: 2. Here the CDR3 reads CACDILGDTHTDKLIF. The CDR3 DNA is TGTGCCTGTGACATACTGGGGGATACGCACACCGATAAACTCATCTTT.

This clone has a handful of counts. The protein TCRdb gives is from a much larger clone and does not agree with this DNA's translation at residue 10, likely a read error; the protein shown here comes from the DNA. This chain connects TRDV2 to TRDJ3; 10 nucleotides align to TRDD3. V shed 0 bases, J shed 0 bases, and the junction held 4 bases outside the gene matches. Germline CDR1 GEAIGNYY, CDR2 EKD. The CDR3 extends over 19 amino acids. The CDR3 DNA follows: TGTGCCTGTGACACCTGGGGGATACAGGTCTCCTGGGACACCCGACAGATGTTTTTC. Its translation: CACDTWGIQVSWDTRQMFF.

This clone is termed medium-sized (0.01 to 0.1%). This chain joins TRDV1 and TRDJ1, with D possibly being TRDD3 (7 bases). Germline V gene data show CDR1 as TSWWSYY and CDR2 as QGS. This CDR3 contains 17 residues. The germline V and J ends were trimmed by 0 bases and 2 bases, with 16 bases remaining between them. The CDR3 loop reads CALGELPTRDTTDKLIF. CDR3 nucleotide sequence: TGTGCTCTTGGGGAACTTCCTACGCGGGATACAACCGATAAACTCATCTTT.

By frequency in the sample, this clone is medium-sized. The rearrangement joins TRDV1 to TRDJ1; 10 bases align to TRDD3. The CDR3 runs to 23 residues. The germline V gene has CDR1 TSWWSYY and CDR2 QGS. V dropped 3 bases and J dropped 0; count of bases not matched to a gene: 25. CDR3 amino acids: CALGDDWPTGGSPYPSYTDKLIF. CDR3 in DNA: TGTGCTCTTGGGGACGACTGGCCTACTGGGGGATCGCCCTACCCCTCGTACACCGATAAACTCATCTTT.

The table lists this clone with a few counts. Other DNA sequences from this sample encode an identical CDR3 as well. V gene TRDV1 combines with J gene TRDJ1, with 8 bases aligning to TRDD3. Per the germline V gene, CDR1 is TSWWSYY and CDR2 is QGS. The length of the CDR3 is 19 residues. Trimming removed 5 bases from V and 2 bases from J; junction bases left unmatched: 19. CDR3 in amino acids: CALGPHTPTGDNQTDKLIF. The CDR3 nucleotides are TGTGCTCTTGGGCCACACACCCCCACGGGGGATAATCAGACCGATAAACTCATCTTT.

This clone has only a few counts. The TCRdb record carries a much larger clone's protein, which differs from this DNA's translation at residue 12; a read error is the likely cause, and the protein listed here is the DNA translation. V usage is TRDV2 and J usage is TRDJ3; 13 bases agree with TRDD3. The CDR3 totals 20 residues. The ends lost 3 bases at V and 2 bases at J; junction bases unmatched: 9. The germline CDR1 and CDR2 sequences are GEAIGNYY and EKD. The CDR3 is CACDPVLGDTTPWDTRQMFF. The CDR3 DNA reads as TGTGCCTGTGACCCGGTACTGGGGGATACGACCCCCTGGGACACCCGACAGATGTTTTTC.

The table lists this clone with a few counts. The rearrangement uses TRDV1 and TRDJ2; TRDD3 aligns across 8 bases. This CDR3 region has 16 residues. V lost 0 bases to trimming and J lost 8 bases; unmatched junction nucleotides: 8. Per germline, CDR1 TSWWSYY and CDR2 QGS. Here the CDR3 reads CALGELDRDTNAQLFF. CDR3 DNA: TGTGCTCTTGGGGAACTAGATCGGGATACGAACGCACAACTCTTCTTT.